In its sample, the clone carrying this TCR beta chain was seen once. In the original analysis: From reference gene primer amplification, estimates of nucleated cell counts were derived. Profiling relied on immunoSEQ multiplex PCR, and the TCRdb table lists in-frame clones only, not all of them. V, J and clone size were drawn from that table, and D and trimming were deduced from the DNA. The sample shows tens of thousands of clones, roughly 89% of them seen only once. The trim removed 2 bases at V and 3 bases at J, leaving 4 bases unmatched. The CDR3 is 15 amino acids. Germline loops: CDR1 MNHNS, CDR2 SASEGT. This sample is part of a study of blood T cell repertoires in COVID-19. The overall study: Acute-phase and convalescent COVID-19 samples originated in the United States, Italy and Spain. PBMCs, B-cell-depleted T cells, or T cells were the source of the cDNA or gDNA that made up the material.

Sequencing input: peripheral blood. This receptor was obtained from a man aged 55 to 70 with acute or convalescent COVID-19. The chain combines TRBV6-1 with TRBJ2-1; 7 bases match TRBD1. The CDR3 sequence: CASSERQGFYNEQFF. The CDR3 nucleotides read TGTGCCAGCAGTGAAAGACAGGGATTCTACAATGAGCAGTTCTTC.